The 26 T cell receptor beta chains below all came from one sample that was sequenced in a study of T cell changes during pregnancy in multiple sclerosis (dated by TCRdb to between 2017 and 2020). Libraries were built with the immunoSEQ multiplex PCR assay. What TCRdb holds here is the immuneACCESS table cut down to in-frame rearrangements. Part of the clones is not present; checked against another copy, under half of the missing clones reflect an unresolved V gene, and the others are unexplained. The table for this sample lists 35,000 to 40,000 clones; around nine tenths of them were counted only once. The leading ten clones occupy 0.37% of the sample. This specimen was CD4+ T cells from peripheral blood mononuclear cells, taken in the third trimester of pregnancy. The receptors originated from a female donor in good health, enrolled as a control in a pregnancy study.

The chain carries TRBV2 and TRBJ2-5; 10 bases line up with TRBD2. The DNA end is more similar to TRBJ2-7, so the J call may be wrong. Per germline, CDR1 SNHLY and CDR2 FYNNEI. This CDR3 region has 14 residues. The CDR3 nucleotides are TGTGCCAGCAGTACAGCGGGAGGGGGCCACGAGCAGTACTTC. It codes for CASSTAGGGHEQYF.

The chain is built from TRBV6-5 and TRBJ2-1, with a weak D call TRBD1 (6 bases). CDR1 is MNHEY, CDR2 SVGAGI, per germline. The CDR3 totals 15 residues. Trimming pared 0 bases from V and 3 bases from J, leaving 9 bases between. CDR3 DNA: TGTGCCAGCAGTTACTCAGGACAGAGCTACAATGAGCAGTTCTTC. Its translation is CASSYSGQSYNEQFF.

The rearrangement uses TRBV9 and TRBJ1-5; possible D gene TRBD1, 5 bases. Germline CDR1 reads SGDLS; CDR2 reads YYNGEE. The CDR3 is 15 residues long. Trimming took 4 bases from V and 7 from J, leaving 18 bases between them. The CDR3 reads CASSLGRGGDQPQHF. Here the CDR3 DNA reads TGTGCCAGCAGCCTCGGAAGAGGAGGGGACCAGCCCCAGCATTTT.

The gene calls are TRBV6-1 and TRBJ1-5, with 7 nucleotides matching TRBD1. J lost 0 bases, V lost 7 bases, and 6 bases had no gene match. Germline V lookup: CDR1 MNHNS, CDR2 SASEGT. This CDR3 is built from 15 residues. CDR3 protein: CASKGARASNQPQHF. The CDR3 DNA is TGTGCCAGCAAGGGGGCCCGGGCTAGCAATCAGCCCCAGCATTTT.

The chain links TRBV5-6 to TRBJ2-3; perhaps TRBD1 as D (5 bases). The CDR3 sequence is 13 residues long. Trimming cost V 0 bases and J 6 bases, with 8 bases left between them. CDR1 is SGHDT, CDR2 YYEEEE, per germline. The CDR3 DNA is TGTGCCAGCAGCTTGGGCAGGGTTGATACGCAGTATTTT. Protein sequence: CASSLGRVDTQYF.

The chain links TRBV28 to TRBJ1-5; no reliable D call. Germline loops: CDR1 MDHEN, CDR2 SYDVKM. The CDR3 is made up of 15 amino acids. V shed 2 bases and J shed 2 bases, with 10 bases lying between them. The CDR3 loop is CASSLGGSRNQPQHF. CDR3 bases: TGTGCCAGCAGTTTAGGAGGTTCACGCAATCAGCCCCAGCATTTT.

The CDR3 region has the DNA TGTGCCAGCGGACAGGGGAGGTACGAGCAGTACTTC. It specifies CASGQGRYEQYF. The chain employs TRBV28 and TRBJ2-7, with TRBD1 identical over 9 bases. J was trimmed by 4 bases and V by 8 bases; bases with no gene match: 3. The germline V gene has CDR1 MDHEN and CDR2 SYDVKM. This CDR3 contains 12 residues. Combining the CDR3 with reference TRBV28 and TRBJ2-7 gives the whole variable domain DVKVTQSSRYLVKRTGEKVFLECVQDMDHENMFWYRQDPGLGLRLIYFSYDVKMKEKGDIPEGYSVSREKKERFSLILESASTNQTSMYLCASGQGRYEQYFGPGTRLTVT.

The rearrangement uses TRBV19 and TRBJ2-1; perhaps TRBD2 as D (6 bases). This CDR3 has 13 amino acids. Trimming removed 5 bases from V and 6 bases from J, with 11 bases in between. Per the germline V gene, CDR1 is LNHDA and CDR2 is SQIVND (reference sequence). CDR3 sequence reads: CASSLGGSNEQFF. The CDR3 bases are TGTGCCAGTAGTCTGGGGGGTAGCAATGAGCAGTTCTTC.

The V gene is TRBV4-1, the J gene TRBJ2-2; tentatively, D is TRBD1 (5 bases). This CDR3 is 15 amino acids long. CDR1 is MGHRA and CDR2 is YSYEKL in the germline V gene. V lost 7 bases to trimming and J lost 5 bases, with 17 bases between them. The CDR3 coding sequence is TGCGCCAGCAAAAAGGAAGGTCAGGGTACCGGGGAGCTGTTTTTT. As protein: CASKKEGQGTGELFF.

The chain joins TRBV5-6 to TRBJ2-3; the match to TRBD2 covers 9 bases. This CDR3 contains 15 residues. The germline gives CDR1 SGHDT, CDR2 YYEEEE. The junction had 5 bases not matched to a gene; V was cut back by 1 base and J by 5 bases. CDR3 residues: CASSLRLAGRDTQYF. The CDR3 coding sequence is TGTGCCAGCAGCTTGCGGCTAGCGGGAAGAGATACGCAGTATTTT.

The chain has TRBV6-5 and TRBJ1-5, with D tentatively TRBD1 (6 bases). There are 13 residues in the CDR3. Trimming stripped 6 bases from V and 7 bases from J, with 13 bases between. Germline V lookup: CDR1 MNHEY, CDR2 SVGAGI. The CDR3 loop reads CASSRYREQPQHF. The CDR3 DNA follows: TGTGCCAGCAGCCGCTACAGGGAACAGCCCCAGCATTTT.

The chain carries TRBV20-1 and TRBJ1-4; a weak D match, TRBD1 (5 bases). The V gene lost 5 bases and the J gene lost 11 bases, with 12 bases spanning the gap. The CDR3 is 11 residues long. The germline gives CDR1 DFQATT, CDR2 SNEGSKA (reference sequence). The chain's CDR3 is CSAPETEKLFF. In DNA form, the CDR3 reads TGCAGTGCTCCAGAGACAGAGAAACTGTTTTTT.

This chain connects TRBV27 to TRBJ2-1; TRBD2 matches 14 bases. With 4 bases clipped from V and 8 bases from J, the junction kept 7 bases outside the gene matches. The CDR3 spans 16 residues. Germline V gene sequence: CDR1 MNHEY, CDR2 SMNVEV (reference sequence). CDR3 coding DNA: TGTGCCAGCAGTTCAAGACTAGCGGGAGGGGCGGATGAGCAGTTCTTC. This sequence encodes CASSSRLAGGADEQFF.

The gene calls are TRBV7-2 and TRBJ2-3; a weak D match, TRBD2 (6 bases). V gave up 5 bases and J gave up 4 bases, with 16 bases separating them. CDR1 is SGHTA, CDR2 FQGNSA, per germline. The CDR3 contains 15 residues. The CDR3 spells CASSRPGDGADTQYF. DNA for the CDR3: TGTGCCAGCAGCCGCCCGGGGGACGGGGCAGATACGCAGTATTTT.

This clone was found a few times. Here the CDR3 DNA reads TGCGCCAGCAGTGAACCGGGACAGGGGTACGAGCAGTACTTC. Translation: CASSEPGQGYEQYF. The rearrangement joins TRBV10-2 to TRBJ2-7; 10 nucleotides agree with TRBD1. The CDR3 has 14 amino acids. Germline assignment: CDR1 WSHSY and CDR2 SAAADI. J was trimmed by 4 bases and V by 3 bases; bases with no gene match: 3.

The gene calls are TRBV29-1 and TRBJ2-1; TRBD2 is a possible D gene (6 bases). CDR3 length: 11 amino acids. Germline V gives CDR1 SQVTM, CDR2 ANQGSEA. V was cut by 7 bases and J by 4 bases, with 8 bases left in between. CDR3 coding DNA: TGCAGCGGGGGACTTTACAATGAGCAGTTCTTC. Protein product: CSGGLYNEQFF.

The chain recombines TRBV6-1 with TRBJ1-1; D not certain. Germline V gene data show CDR1 as MNHNS and CDR2 as SASEGT. The CDR3 runs to 14 residues. V gave up 8 bases and J gave up 1 base, with 14 bases separating them. CDR3 sequence reads: CASEAGVTNTEAFF. The CDR3 bases are TGTGCCAGCGAGGCGGGAGTGACGAACACTGAAGCTTTCTTT.

The CDR3 loop reads CASQTSGTYNSYEQYF. CDR3 bases: TGTGCCAGCCAGACTAGCGGGACTTATAACTCCTACGAGCAGTACTTC. V and J are TRBV2 and TRBJ2-7; 11 bases agree with TRBD2. Per the germline V gene, CDR1 is SNHLY and CDR2 is FYNNEI. This CDR3 contains 16 residues. Germline trimming cut 8 bases from V and 0 bases from J; bases unmatched to any gene: 9.

The V gene is TRBV28, the J gene TRBJ2-5, with D perhaps TRBD2 (7 bases). V was trimmed by 3 bases and J by 2 bases, leaving 10 bases between them. The CDR3 loop spans 14 amino acids. Looked up from germline, CDR1 is MDHEN and CDR2 is SYDVKM. The CDR3 sequence: CASSLGGAQETQYF. As DNA, the CDR3 is TGTGCCAGCAGTTTGGGGGGGGCGCAAGAGACCCAGTACTTC.

The chain joins TRBV7-2 to TRBJ2-4; TRBD2 agrees at 10 bases. The V gene's germline CDR1 is SGHTA and CDR2 FQGNSA. This CDR3 contains 15 residues. V was clipped by 2 bases and J by 8 bases; unmatched bases: 6. The CDR3: CASSLPTSGADIQYF. DNA for the CDR3: TGTGCCAGCAGCTTACCTACTAGCGGGGCAGACATTCAGTACTTC.

This sequence joins TRBV18 and TRBJ2-7; no definite D call. The V gene lost 3 bases and the J gene lost 3 bases, with 12 bases spanning the gap. The CDR3 is 14 residues long. Germline V gene data show CDR1 as KGHSH and CDR2 as LQKENI. The CDR3 nucleotides are TGTGCCAGCTCACCGGTACAGCTCGACTACGAGCAGTACTTC. Protein: CASSPVQLDYEQYF.

The V gene is TRBV27, the J gene TRBJ2-7; 8 bases match TRBD1. Germline assignment: CDR1 MNHEY and CDR2 SMNVEV (reference sequence). CDR3 length: 14 residues. V shed 2 bases and J 3 bases; nucleotides not matched to a gene: 3. CDR3 residues: CASSLQGASYEQYF. For the CDR3, the DNA is TGTGCCAGCAGTTTACAGGGGGCTAGCTACGAGCAGTACTTC.

This rearrangement joins TRBV2 to TRBJ1-1; 10 nucleotides line up with TRBD1. The CDR3 contains 13 residues. The germline V gene encodes CDR1 SNHLY and CDR2 FYNNEI. Germline trimming cut 6 bases from V and 6 bases from J; bases unmatched to any gene: 4. The CDR3 nucleotides read TGTGCCAGCAGGACAGGGGGCCGTGCTGAAGCTTTCTTT. As protein: CASRTGGRAEAFF.

The genes are TRBV19 and TRBJ2-2; TRBD2 matches 10 bases. This CDR3 is 15 amino acids long. Losses at the gene ends were 4 bases for V and 4 bases for J; bases not matched to a gene: 3. CDR1 and CDR2 (germline): LNHDA, SQIVND (reference sequence). The CDR3 bases are TGTGCCAGTAGTACTAGCGGGGGATTCACCGGGGAGCTGTTTTTT. It translates to CASSTSGGFTGELFF.

The chain uses TRBV19 and TRBJ2-7, with TRBD1 matching 10 bases. This CDR3 spans 14 amino acids. CDR1 is LNHDA, CDR2 SQIVND, per germline (reference sequence). The ends lost 5 bases at V and 4 bases at J; junction bases unmatched: 5. CDR3 in amino acids: CASSVRDRGYEQYF. In DNA form, the CDR3 reads TGTGCCAGTAGTGTGCGGGACAGGGGTTACGAGCAGTACTTC.

This clone was found once. The chain has TRBV7-2 and TRBJ1-5; 7 bases are shared with TRBD1. The CDR3 is made up of 16 amino acids. J was trimmed by 6 bases and V by 0 bases; bases with no gene match: 8. The V gene's germline CDR1 is SGHTA and CDR2 FQGNSA. CDR3 amino acids: CASSLALPQGGQPQHF. The CDR3 DNA follows: TGTGCCAGCAGCTTAGCGCTACCTCAGGGGGGTCAGCCCCAGCATTTT.